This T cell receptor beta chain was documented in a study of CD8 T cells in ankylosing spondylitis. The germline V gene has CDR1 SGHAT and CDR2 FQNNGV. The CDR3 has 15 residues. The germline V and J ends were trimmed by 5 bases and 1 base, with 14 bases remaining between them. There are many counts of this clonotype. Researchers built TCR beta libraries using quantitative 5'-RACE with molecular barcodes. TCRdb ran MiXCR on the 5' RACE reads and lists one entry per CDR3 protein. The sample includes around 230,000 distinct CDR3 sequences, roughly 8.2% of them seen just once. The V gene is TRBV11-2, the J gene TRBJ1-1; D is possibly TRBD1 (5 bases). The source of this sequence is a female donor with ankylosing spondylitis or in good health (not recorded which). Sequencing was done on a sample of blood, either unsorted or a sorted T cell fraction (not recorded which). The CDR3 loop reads CASSPGPQGNTEAFF. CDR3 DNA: TGTGCCAGCAGCCCCGGACCTCAGGGGAACACTGAAGCTTTCTTT.